The 2 T cell receptor beta chains below all came from one sample that was sequenced in a study of human T cells and chemical hapten exposure. Regarding time point: patch test 2, 6 weeks after DPC sensitization. Treatment defined: therapeutic diphenylcyclopropenone sensitization with weekly scalp DPC. TCRdb reprocessed the RACE reads via MiXCR and lists one record per CDR3 protein. This sample has 65,000 to 95,000 distinct CDR3 sequences; around 7% occur once, and the top ten carry under 1.5%. The sample in question was whole blood, obtained in connection with sensitization to the hapten diphenylcyclopropenone (DPC). The receptors were sampled from a woman younger than 45 with alopecia areata. Some clones in this sample may be carry-over from other donors' samples.

This clonotype was counted only a few times. The chain carries TRBV2 and TRBJ1-1, with TRBD1 matching 7 bases. Germline-derived CDR1 and CDR2 are SNHLY and FYNNEI. The CDR3 length is 14 residues. V shed 6 bases, J shed 3 bases, and the junction held 7 bases outside the gene matches. CDR3 sequence (DNA): TGTGCCAGCAGGGGGGACAGCAAACACACTGAAGCTTTCTTT. This sequence encodes CASRGDSKHTEAFF.

This clonotype has only one observation. This may be a read error: a much more frequent sequence differs by one nucleotide. The V and J genes are TRBV3-1 and TRBJ1-1, with D perhaps matching TRBD1 (5 bases). There are 13 residues in the CDR3. Germline V gene sequence: CDR1 LGHDT, CDR2 YNNKEL (reference sequence). CDR3: CASSPGWGTEVFF. The CDR3 DNA sequence: TGTGCCAGCAGCCCCGGTTGGGGGACTGAAGTTTTCTTT.